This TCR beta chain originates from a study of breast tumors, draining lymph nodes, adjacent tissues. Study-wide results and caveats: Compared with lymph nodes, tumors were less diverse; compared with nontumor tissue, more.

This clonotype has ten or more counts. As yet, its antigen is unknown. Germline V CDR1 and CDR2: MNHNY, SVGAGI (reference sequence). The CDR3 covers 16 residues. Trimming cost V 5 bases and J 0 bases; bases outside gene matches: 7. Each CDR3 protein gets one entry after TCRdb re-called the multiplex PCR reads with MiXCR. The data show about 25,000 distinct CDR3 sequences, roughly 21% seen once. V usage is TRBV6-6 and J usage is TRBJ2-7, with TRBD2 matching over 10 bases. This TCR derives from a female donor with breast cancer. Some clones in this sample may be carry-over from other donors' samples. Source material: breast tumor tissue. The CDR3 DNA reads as TGTGCCAGCAGTACCCCGGGACTAGCGAGCTCCTACGAGCAGTACTTC. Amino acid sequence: CASSTPGLASSYEQYF.